This T cell receptor beta chain was identified in a study of T cell repertoires in cytomegalovirus infection (dated by TCRdb to between 2017 and 2020). General notes on the study: Because public TCR beta signatures pointed to carriage of CMV infection together with the matching HLA type, the HLA type of each donor mattered for the analysis.

Sequencing used an Illumina HiSeq 1500. The raw public data were reprocessed by TCRdb itself: fastp quality trimming at Q25, MiXCR clonotype calling, in-frame beta chains only. Duplicate CDR3 protein sequences are folded into a single record with the most common DNA and genes. The sample data list 680,000 or so distinct CDR3 sequences, and under 40% of these were observed just once. The ten largest make up around 2.8% of the sample. Taken from cysteine to phenylalanine, the CDR3 has 10 residues. The retained sequence is limited to the CDR3, 30 bases, with the frame set at the first base. Trimming costs V 6 bases and J 4 bases, and their ends lie 6 bases apart. From the germline V gene (reference sequence), CDR1 is DFQATT and CDR2 is SNEGSKA. This clonotype was recorded a few times. Its specific antigen is unknown. Within one base of it there is no much larger clone, and no base qualities were kept. Beyond this particular receptor, the publication reports: In both this cohort and an independent cohort of several hundred donors, the cumulative frequency of public TCR beta family members distinguished carriers of CMV infection plus the relevant HLA type. In the ex vivo response, HLA-C-restricted CMV-specific TCR beta clonotypes were dominant, and in two of eight donors the single most frequent clonotype came from this HLA-C-restricted group.

Recombination joined TRBV20-1 with TRBJ1-2, with no confident D gene call. This receptor was taken from a human donor in good health (CMV status not recorded). Some clones in this sample may be carry-over from other donors' samples. Material for sequencing was PBMCs. The CDR3 is CSAPGYGYTF. The sequenced DNA: TGCAGTGCCCCGGGCTATGGCTACACCTTC.